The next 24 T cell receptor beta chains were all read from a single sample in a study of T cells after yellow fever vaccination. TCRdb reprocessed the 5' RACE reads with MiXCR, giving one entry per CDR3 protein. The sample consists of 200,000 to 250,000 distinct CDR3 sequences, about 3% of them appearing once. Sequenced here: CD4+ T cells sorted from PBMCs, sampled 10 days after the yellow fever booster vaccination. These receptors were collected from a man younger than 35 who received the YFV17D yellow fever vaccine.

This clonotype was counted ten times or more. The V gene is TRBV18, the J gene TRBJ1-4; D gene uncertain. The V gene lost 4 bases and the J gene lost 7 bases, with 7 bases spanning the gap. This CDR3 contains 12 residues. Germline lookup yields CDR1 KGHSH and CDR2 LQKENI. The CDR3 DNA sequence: TGTGCCAGCTCACGGGGAGGTGAAAAACTGTTTTTT. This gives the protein CASSRGGEKLFF.

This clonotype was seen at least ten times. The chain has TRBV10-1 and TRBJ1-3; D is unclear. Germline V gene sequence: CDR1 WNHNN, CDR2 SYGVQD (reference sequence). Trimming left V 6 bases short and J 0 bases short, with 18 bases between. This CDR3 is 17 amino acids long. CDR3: CASRESIDVNSGNTIYF. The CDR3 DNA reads TGCGCCAGCAGGGAATCTATCGACGTAAACTCTGGAAACACCATATATTTT.

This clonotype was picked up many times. CDR3 nucleotides: TGCGCCAGCAGCCAAGATCTACGGCAGGGGGCGCGAGAGCAGTACTTC. It codes for CASSQDLRQGAREQYF. This sequence joins TRBV4-1 and TRBJ2-7, with TRBD1 matching over 8 bases. Germline lookup yields CDR1 MGHRA and CDR2 YSYEKL. Trimming removed 0 bases from V and 7 bases from J; junction bases left unmatched: 11. This CDR3 region has 16 residues.

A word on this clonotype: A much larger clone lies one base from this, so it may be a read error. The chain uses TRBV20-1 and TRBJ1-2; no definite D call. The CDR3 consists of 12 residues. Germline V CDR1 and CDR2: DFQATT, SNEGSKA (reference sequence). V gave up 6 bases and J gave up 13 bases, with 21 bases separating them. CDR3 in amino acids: CSAQSGPASCTF. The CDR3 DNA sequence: TGCAGTGCCCAGTCCGGGCCTGCTAGCTGCACCTTC.

CDR3 sequence (DNA): TGTGCCAGCTCCAACCCCGGACTAGCGGGGGGCAAGACCCAGTACTTC. It yields the protein CASSNPGLAGGKTQYF. The V and J genes are TRBV18 and TRBJ2-5, with 14 bases fitting TRBD2. CDR1 KGHSH and CDR2 LQKENI come from the germline V gene. This CDR3 contains 16 residues. The V and J ends lost 6 bases and 6 bases, in that order; junction bases with no gene match: 9.

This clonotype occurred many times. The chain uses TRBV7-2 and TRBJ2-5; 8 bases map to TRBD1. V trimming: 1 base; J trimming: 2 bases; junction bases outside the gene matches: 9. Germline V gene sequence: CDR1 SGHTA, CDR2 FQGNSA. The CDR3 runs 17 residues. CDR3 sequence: CASSLVGGTGGQETQYF. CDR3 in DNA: TGTGCCAGCAGCTTAGTGGGGGGCACAGGGGGGCAAGAGACCCAGTACTTC.

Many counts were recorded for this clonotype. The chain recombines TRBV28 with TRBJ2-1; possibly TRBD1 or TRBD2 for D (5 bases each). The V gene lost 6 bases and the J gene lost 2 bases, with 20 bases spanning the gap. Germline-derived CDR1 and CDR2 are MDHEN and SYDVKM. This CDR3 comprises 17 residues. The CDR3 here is CASSHEGTRTPYNEQFF. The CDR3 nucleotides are TGTGCCAGCAGCCACGAGGGGACGAGGACTCCCTACAATGAGCAGTTCTTC.

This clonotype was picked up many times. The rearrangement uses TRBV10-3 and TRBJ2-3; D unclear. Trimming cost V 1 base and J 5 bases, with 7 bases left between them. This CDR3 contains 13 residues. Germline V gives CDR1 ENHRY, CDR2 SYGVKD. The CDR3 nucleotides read TGTGCCATCAGTGAGTGGGGTGTAGATACGCAGTATTTT. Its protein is CAISEWGVDTQYF.

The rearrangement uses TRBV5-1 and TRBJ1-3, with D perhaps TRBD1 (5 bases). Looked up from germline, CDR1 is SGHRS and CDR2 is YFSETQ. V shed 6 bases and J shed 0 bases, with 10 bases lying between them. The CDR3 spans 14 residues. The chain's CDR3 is CASTEGHSGNTIYF. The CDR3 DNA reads TGCGCCAGCACGGAGGGGCACTCTGGAAACACCATATATTTT.

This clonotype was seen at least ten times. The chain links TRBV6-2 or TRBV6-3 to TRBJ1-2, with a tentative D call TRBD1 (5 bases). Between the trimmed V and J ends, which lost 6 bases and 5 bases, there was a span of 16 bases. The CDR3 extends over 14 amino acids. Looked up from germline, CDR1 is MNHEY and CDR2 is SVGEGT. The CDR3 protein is CASSGLREEYGYTF. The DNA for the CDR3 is TGTGCCAGCAGCGGCCTCAGGGAAGAATATGGCTACACCTTC.

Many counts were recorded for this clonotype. The CDR3 DNA is TGTGCCAGCAGCTTAGTAACGGATTGGGCAGAGACCCAGTACTTC. Protein product: CASSLVTDWAETQYF. The chain employs TRBV7-2 and TRBJ2-5; D remains unclear. The CDR3 loop spans 15 amino acids. V was pared by 1 base and J by 4 bases, with 13 bases between. Germline CDR1 reads SGHTA; CDR2 reads FQGNSA.

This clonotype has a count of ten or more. The CDR3 loop is CASSVAGPGDTQYF. As DNA, the CDR3 is TGTGCCAGCAGCGTAGCGGGGCCGGGAGATACGCAGTATTTT. The V call is TRBV7-3, the J call TRBJ2-3; 8 bases map to TRBD2. CDR3 length: 14 amino acids. CDR1 is SGHTA, CDR2 FQGTGA, per germline. V shed 5 bases, J shed 5 bases, and the junction held 6 bases outside the gene matches.

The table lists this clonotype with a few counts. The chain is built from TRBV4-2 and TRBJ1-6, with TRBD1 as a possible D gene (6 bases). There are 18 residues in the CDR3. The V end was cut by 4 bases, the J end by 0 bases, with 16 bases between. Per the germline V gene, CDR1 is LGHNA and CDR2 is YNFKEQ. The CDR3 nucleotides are TGTGCCAGCAGCCTTGAGGGGGGGTCGGGCTCCTATAATTCACCCCTCCACTTT. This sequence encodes CASSLEGGSGSYNSPLHF.

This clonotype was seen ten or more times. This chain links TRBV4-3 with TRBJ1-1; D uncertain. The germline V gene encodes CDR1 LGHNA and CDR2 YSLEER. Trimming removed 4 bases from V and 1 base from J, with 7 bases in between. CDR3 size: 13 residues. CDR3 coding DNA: TGCGCCAGCAGCCGAAACCCGAACACTGAAGCTTTCTTT. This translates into CASSRNPNTEAFF.

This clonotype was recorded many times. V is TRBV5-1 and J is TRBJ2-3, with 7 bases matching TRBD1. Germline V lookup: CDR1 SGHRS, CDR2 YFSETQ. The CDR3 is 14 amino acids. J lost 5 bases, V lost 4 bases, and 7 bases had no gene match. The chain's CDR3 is CASSLGQTGDTQYF. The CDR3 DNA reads TGCGCCAGCAGCCTGGGACAGACCGGAGATACGCAGTATTTT.

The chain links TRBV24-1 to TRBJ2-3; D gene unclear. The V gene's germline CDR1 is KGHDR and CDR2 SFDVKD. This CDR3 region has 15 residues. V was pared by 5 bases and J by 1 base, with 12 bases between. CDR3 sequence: CATSGVVGGTDTQYF. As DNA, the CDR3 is TGTGCCACCAGTGGCGTGGTTGGTGGCACAGATACGCAGTATTTT.

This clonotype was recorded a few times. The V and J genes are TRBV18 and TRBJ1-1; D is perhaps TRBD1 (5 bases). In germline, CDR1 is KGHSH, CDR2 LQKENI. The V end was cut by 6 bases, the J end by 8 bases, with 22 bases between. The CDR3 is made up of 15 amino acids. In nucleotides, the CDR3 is TGTGCCAGCTCCCGGCAGGGAACCGGTACCCTGGAAGCTTTCTTT. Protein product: CASSRQGTGTLEAFF.

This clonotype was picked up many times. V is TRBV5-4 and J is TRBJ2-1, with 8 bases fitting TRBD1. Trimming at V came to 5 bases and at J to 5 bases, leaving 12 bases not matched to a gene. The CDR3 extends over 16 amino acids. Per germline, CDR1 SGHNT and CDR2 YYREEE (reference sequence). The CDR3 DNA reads TGTGCCAGCAGTACTGTAGGACAGGGTAGGAACAATGAGCAGTTCTTC. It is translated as CASSTVGQGRNNEQFF. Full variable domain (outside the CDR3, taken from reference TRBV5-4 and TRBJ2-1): ETGVTQSPTHLIKTRGQQVTLRCSSQSGHNTVSWYQQALGQGPQFIFQYYREEENGRGNFPPRFSGLQFPNYSSELNVNALELDDSALYLCASSTVGQGRNNEQFFGPGTRLTVL.

Written as DNA, the CDR3 is TGTGCCAGCAGACACGACAGGGGGCAAGGTGGCTACACCTTC. It yields the protein CASRHDRGQGGYTF. The genes are TRBV7-2 and TRBJ1-2, with 10 bases aligning to TRBD1. Trimming cost V 6 bases and J 7 bases; bases outside gene matches: 8. The CDR3 is 14 residues long. From germline, CDR1 is SGHTA and CDR2 FQGNSA.

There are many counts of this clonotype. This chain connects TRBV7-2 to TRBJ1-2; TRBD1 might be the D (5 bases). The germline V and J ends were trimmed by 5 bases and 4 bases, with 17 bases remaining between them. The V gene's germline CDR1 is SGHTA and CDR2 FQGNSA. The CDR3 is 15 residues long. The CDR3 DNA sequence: TGTGCCAGCAGCCCGGACCGGGGGGTGGGCTATGGCTACACCTTC. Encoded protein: CASSPDRGVGYGYTF.

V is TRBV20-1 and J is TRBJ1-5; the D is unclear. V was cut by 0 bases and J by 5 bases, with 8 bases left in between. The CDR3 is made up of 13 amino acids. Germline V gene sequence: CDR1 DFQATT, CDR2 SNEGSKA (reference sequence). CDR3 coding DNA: TGCAGTGCTAGAGAAGTTGGGGATCAGCCCCAGCATTTT. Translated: CSAREVGDQPQHF.

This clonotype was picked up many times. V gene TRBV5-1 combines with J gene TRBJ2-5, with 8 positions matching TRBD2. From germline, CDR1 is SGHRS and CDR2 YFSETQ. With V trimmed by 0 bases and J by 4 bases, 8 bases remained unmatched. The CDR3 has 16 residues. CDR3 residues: CASSLGTSKGGETQYF. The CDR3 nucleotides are TGCGCCAGCAGCTTGGGGACTAGCAAAGGCGGAGAGACCCAGTACTTC. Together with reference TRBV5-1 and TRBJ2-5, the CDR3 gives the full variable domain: KAGVTQTPRYLIKTRGQQVTLSCSPISGHRSVSWYQQTPGQGLQFLFEYFSETQRNKGNFPGRFSGRQFSNSRSEMNVSTLELGDSALYLCASSLGTSKGGETQYFGPGTRLLVL.

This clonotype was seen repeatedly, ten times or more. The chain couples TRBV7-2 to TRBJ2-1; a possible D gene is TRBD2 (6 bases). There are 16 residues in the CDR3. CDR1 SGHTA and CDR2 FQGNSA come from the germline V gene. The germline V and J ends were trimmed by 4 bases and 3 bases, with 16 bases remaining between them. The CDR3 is CASSSGLPTGYNEQFF. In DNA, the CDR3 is TGTGCCAGCAGCTCGGGACTCCCGACGGGCTACAATGAGCAGTTCTTC.

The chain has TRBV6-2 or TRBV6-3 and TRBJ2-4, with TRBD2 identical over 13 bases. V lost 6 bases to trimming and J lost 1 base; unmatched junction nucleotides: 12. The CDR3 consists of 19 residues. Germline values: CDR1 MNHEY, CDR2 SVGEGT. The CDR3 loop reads CASRNPGLAGPRAKNIQYF. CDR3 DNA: TGTGCCAGCAGGAACCCGGGACTAGCGGGGCCTCGGGCCAAAAACATTCAGTACTTC.